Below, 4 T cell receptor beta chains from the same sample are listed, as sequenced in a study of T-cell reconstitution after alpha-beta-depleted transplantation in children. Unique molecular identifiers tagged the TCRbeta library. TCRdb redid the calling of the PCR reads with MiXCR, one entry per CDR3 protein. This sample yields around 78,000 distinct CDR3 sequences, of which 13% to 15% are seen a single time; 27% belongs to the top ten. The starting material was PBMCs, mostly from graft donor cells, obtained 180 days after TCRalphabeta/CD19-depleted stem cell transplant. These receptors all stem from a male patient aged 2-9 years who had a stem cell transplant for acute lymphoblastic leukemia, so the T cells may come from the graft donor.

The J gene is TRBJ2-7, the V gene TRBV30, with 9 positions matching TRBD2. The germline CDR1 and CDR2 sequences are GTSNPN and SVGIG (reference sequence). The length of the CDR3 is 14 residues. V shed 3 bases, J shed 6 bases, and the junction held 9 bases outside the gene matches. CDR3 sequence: CAWRGGLAGSEQYF. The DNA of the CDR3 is TGTGCCTGGAGGGGGGGGCTAGCGGGGAGCGAGCAGTACTTC.

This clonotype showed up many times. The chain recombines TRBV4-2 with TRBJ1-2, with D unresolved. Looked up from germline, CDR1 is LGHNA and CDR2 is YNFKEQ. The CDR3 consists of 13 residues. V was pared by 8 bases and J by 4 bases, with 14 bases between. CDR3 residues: CASSESLGYGYTF. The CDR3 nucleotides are TGTGCCAGCTCTGAGAGCCTGGGCTATGGCTACACCTTC.

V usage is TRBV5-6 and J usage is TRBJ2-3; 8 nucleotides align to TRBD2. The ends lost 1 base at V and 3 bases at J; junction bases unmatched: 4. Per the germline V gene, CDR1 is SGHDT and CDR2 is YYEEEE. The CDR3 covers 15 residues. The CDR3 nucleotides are TGTGCCAGCAGCTTGCGAGCGGGAGTGACAGATACGCAGTATTTT. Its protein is CASSLRAGVTDTQYF. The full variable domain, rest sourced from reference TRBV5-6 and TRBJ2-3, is DAGVTQSPTHLIKTRGQQVTLRCSPKSGHDTVSWYQQALGQGPQFIFQYYEEEERQRGNFPDRFSGHQFPNYSSELNVNALLLGDSALYLCASSLRAGVTDTQYFGPGTRLTVL.

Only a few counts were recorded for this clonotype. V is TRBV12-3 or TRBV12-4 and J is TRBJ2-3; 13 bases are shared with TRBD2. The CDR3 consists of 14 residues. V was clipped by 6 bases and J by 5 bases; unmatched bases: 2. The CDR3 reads CASSRTSGRDTQYF. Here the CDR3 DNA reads TGTGCCAGCAGCCGGACTAGCGGGAGAGATACGCAGTATTTT.